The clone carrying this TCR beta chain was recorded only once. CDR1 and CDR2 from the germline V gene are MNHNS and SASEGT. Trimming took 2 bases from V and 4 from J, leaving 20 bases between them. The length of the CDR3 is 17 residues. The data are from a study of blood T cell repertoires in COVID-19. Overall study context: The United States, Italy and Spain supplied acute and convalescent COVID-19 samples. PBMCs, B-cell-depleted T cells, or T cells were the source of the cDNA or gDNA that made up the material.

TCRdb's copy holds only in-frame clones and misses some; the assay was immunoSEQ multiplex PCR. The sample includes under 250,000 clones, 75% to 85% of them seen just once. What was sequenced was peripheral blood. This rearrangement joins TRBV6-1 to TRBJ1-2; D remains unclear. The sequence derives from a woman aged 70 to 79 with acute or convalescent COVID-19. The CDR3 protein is CASSENILGVGAYGYTF. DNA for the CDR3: TGTGCCAGCAGTGAAAACATCCTCGGGGTTGGCGCCTATGGCTACACCTTC.